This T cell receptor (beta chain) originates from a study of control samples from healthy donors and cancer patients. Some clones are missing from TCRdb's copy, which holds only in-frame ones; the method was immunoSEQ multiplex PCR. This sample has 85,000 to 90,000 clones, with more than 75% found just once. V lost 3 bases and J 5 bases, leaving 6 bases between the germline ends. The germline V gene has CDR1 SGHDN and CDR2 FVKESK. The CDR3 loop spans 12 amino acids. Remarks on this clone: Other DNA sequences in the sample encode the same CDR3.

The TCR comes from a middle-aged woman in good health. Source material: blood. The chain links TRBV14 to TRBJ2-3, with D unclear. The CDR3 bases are TGTGCCAGCAGCCAGCTCGGAGATACGCAGTATTTT. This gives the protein CASSQLGDTQYF.